This paragraph reports one T cell receptor (beta chain). Its target is unknown. V was cut by 6 bases and J by 2 bases, with 5 bases left in between. Germline lookup yields CDR1 MNHNY and CDR2 SVGAGI (reference sequence). The CDR3 contains 11 residues. Clones were sequenced by immunoSEQ multiplex PCR, and TCRdb holds only the in-frame ones, with some missing. The sample includes 65,000 to 90,000 clones, approximately 90% seen only once; the top ten take 2.2%. The data were taken from a study of lymphopenia after photon versus proton radiotherapy. Study-level results: Post-nadir diversity loss with photons came from oligoclonal expansion, particularly CD8+ Temra cells. Survival link was tested only in deceased patients; proton benefit remains a possibility. Larger post-nadir TCR diversity loss correlated inversely with survival in deceased patients. Relative stability marked proton patients; photon patients lost diversity and naive cells.

The chain recombines TRBV6-6 with TRBJ2-7; D remains ambiguous. This material consisted of peripheral blood, taken from a patient treated with photon-based radiotherapy. The source of this sequence is a woman aged 40-49 years with cholangiocarcinoma. The CDR3 protein is CASSAAYEQYF. DNA for the CDR3: TGTGCCAGCAGCGCGGCCTACGAGCAGTACTTC.